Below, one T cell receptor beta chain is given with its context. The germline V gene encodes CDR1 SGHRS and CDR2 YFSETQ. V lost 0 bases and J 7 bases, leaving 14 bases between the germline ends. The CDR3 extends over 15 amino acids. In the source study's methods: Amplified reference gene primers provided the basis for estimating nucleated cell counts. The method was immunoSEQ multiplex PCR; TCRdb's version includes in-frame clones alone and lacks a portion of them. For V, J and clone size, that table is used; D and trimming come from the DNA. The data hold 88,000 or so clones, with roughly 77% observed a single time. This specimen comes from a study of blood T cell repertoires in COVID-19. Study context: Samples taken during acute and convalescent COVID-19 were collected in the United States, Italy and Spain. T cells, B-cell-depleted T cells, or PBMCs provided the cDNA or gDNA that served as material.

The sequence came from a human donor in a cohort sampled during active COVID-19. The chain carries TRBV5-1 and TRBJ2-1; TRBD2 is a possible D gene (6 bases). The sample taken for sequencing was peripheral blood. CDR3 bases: TGCGCCAGCAGCTTGGCCCCCGGGGCGGGGAATGAGCAGTTCTTC. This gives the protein CASSLAPGAGNEQFF.